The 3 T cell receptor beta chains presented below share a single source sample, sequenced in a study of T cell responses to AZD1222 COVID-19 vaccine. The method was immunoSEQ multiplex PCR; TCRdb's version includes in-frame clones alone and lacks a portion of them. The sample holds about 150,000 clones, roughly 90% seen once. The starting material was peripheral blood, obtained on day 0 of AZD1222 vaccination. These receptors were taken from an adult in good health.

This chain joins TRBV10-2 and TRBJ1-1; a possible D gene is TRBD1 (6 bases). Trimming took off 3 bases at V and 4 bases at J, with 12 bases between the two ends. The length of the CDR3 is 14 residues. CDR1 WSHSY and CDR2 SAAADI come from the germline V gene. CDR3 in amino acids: CASSDWEGGTEAFF. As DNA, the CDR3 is TGCGCCAGCAGTGATTGGGAAGGGGGCACTGAAGCTTTCTTT.

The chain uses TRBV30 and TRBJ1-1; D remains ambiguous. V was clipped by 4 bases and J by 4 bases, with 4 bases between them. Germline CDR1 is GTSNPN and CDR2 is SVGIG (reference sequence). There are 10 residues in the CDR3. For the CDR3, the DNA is TGTGCCTGGACTGGCACTGAAGCTTTCTTT. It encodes CAWTGTEAFF.

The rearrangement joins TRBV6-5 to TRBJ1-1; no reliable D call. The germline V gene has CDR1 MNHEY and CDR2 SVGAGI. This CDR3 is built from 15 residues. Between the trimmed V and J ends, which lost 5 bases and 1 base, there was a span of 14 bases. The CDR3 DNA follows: TGTGCCAGCAGTCCCAATTCAGCTTCGAACACTGAAGCTTTCTTT. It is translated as CASSPNSASNTEAFF.